A single sample is the source of the 27 T cell receptor beta chains below, sequenced in a study of T-cell reconstitution after alpha-beta-depleted transplantation in children (dated by TCRdb to the mid-2010s). Libraries were made using PCR. The sequencing machine was an Illumina HiSeq 2500. TCR library preparation used molecular barcoding, with unique molecular identifiers applied to normalize quantification of the TCRbeta repertoire. TCRdb itself trimmed the public reads at Q25 with fastp, ran MiXCR and retained productive beta chains. Every entry covers one CDR3 protein and lists the most common genes and DNA from its rows. Across this sample there are some 590,000 distinct CDR3 sequences, with roughly a tenth seen only once. Clones ranked in the top ten supply 3.5% to 5% of the sample. The starting material was PBMCs from the stem cell graft donor, obtained from the stem cell graft. Receptors were obtained from a human donor who donated a stem cell graft to a child with acute myeloid leukemia.

This clonotype appeared many times. The CDR3 spells CASSQGSVGTGELFF. The CDR3 DNA is TGCGCCAGCAGCCAAGGGTCGGTAGGGACCGGGGAGCTGTTTTTT. This chain connects TRBV4-3 to TRBJ2-2; no clear D. V lost 1 base to trimming and J lost 5 bases, with 11 bases between them. In germline, CDR1 is LGHNA, CDR2 YSLEER. The CDR3 spans 15 residues.

At least ten counts were recorded for this clonotype. The V call is TRBV5-1, the J call TRBJ2-6; D may be TRBD1 (5 bases). This CDR3 comprises 14 residues. Germline CDR1 is SGHRS and CDR2 is YFSETQ. Trimming left V 5 bases short and J 0 bases short, with 6 bases between. DNA of the CDR3: TGCGCCAGCAGGCAGGGCTCTGGGGCCAACGTCCTGACTTTC. Encoded protein: CASRQGSGANVLTF. Drawing the rest from reference TRBV5-1 and TRBJ2-6, the complete variable domain is KAGVTQTPRYLIKTRGQQVTLSCSPISGHRSVSWYQQTPGQGLQFLFEYFSETQRNKGNFPGRFSGRQFSNSRSEMNVSTLELGDSALYLCASRQGSGANVLTFGAGSRLTVL.

At least ten counts were recorded for this clonotype. The chain recombines TRBV9 with TRBJ2-3; 9 bases line up with TRBD2. V gave up 2 bases and J gave up 2 bases; unmatched junction bases: 6. This CDR3 is 16 amino acids long. The germline V gene encodes CDR1 SGDLS and CDR2 YYNGEE. The CDR3 region is CASSVSSGRPTDTQYF. For the CDR3, the DNA is TGTGCCAGCAGCGTGTCGAGCGGGAGGCCCACAGATACGCAGTATTTT.

Ten or more counts support this clonotype. The chain couples TRBV5-1 to TRBJ2-3; 11 nucleotides align to TRBD2. CDR1 SGHRS and CDR2 YFSETQ come from the germline V gene. The CDR3 is made up of 18 amino acids. The trim removed 4 bases at V and 0 bases at J, leaving 10 bases unmatched. The CDR3 sequence: CASSVLWGLADSTDTQYF. CDR3 DNA: TGCGCCAGCAGCGTACTATGGGGACTAGCGGACAGCACAGATACGCAGTATTTT.

CDR3: CASSLDQVTDTQYF. In DNA, the CDR3 is TGTGCCAGCAGCTTAGATCAGGTCACAGATACGCAGTATTTT. This chain links TRBV11-2 with TRBJ2-3; D gene ambiguous. V shed 0 bases and J shed 2 bases, with 6 bases lying between them. The CDR3 contains 14 residues. Germline loops: CDR1 SGHAT, CDR2 FQNNGV.

This clonotype was seen more than once but under ten times. The chain has TRBV6-6 and TRBJ2-1; possibly TRBD1 for D (5 bases). The CDR3 is made up of 12 amino acids. The V gene's germline CDR1 is MNHNY and CDR2 SVGAGI (reference sequence). The ends were cut back, 7 bases at V and 8 bases at J, with 12 bases in the middle. The CDR3 loop reads CASTPTRDEQFF. The CDR3 coding sequence is TGTGCCAGCACTCCCACCAGGGATGAGCAGTTCTTC.

This clonotype was picked up a small number of times. V is TRBV24-1 and J is TRBJ1-3; D is ambiguous. CDR1 and CDR2 (germline): KGHDR, SFDVKD. Deletions cut 3 bases from V and 0 bases from J, with 11 bases between. The CDR3 runs 16 residues. The CDR3 region has the DNA TGTGCCACCAGTGATCCCCGCCTGGGCTCTGGAAACACCATATATTTT. This translates into CATSDPRLGSGNTIYF.

The table lists this clonotype with many counts. The DNA for the CDR3 is TGTGCCAGCAGCTCTATAACCGGGACTAGAGCGAATGAGCAGTTCTTC. Protein product: CASSSITGTRANEQFF. J is TRBJ2-1 and V is TRBV5-5; TRBD2 matches 8 bases. The trim removed 3 bases at V and 7 bases at J, leaving 12 bases unmatched. The CDR3 loop spans 16 amino acids. Per the germline V gene, CDR1 is SGHKS and CDR2 is YYEKEE (reference sequence).

This chain uses TRBV7-2 with TRBJ2-7; 8 bases fit TRBD1. CDR1 is SGHTA and CDR2 is FQGNSA in the germline V gene. V trimming: 3 bases; J trimming: 7 bases; junction bases outside the gene matches: 11. The CDR3 has 15 amino acids. The CDR3 DNA reads as TGTGCCAGCAGCTTCAGACAGGGGTCCCCTGAAGAGCAGTACTTC. It translates to CASSFRQGSPEEQYF.

This clonotype was picked up a small number of times. This chain uses TRBV20-1 with TRBJ2-1, with TRBD2 identical over 9 bases. The CDR3 is 15 residues long. Germline CDR1 is DFQATT and CDR2 is SNEGSKA (reference sequence). Trimming cost V 5 bases and J 4 bases; bases outside gene matches: 9. CDR3 nucleotide sequence: TGCAGTGCTGTACGAGCGGGAGGCCCATACAATGAGCAGTTCTTC. It codes for CSAVRAGGPYNEQFF.

This clonotype has a handful of counts. The V call is TRBV9, the J call TRBJ2-2; D might be TRBD2 (6 bases). Trimming cost V 3 bases and J 4 bases, with 10 bases left between them. Germline loops: CDR1 SGDLS, CDR2 YYNGEE. The CDR3 totals 14 residues. CDR3 protein: CASSAQRATGELFF. The CDR3, as DNA: TGTGCCAGCAGCGCCCAGCGGGCCACCGGGGAGCTGTTTTTT.

This clonotype was seen a handful of times. V gene TRBV2 combines with J gene TRBJ2-3; TRBD2 agrees at 7 bases. V was pared by 9 bases and J by 0 bases, with 6 bases of the junction left unmatched. This CDR3 is built from 14 residues. CDR1 is SNHLY, CDR2 FYNNEI, per germline. The CDR3 spells CASTSGESTDTQYF. The DNA for the CDR3 is TGTGCCAGTACAAGCGGGGAAAGCACAGATACGCAGTATTTT.

The sample holds many counts of this clonotype. V usage is TRBV5-4 and J usage is TRBJ1-2; D is undetermined. The CDR3 sequence is 14 residues long. V was trimmed by 0 bases and J by 6 bases, leaving 12 bases between them. From germline, CDR1 is SGHNT and CDR2 YYREEE (reference sequence). The CDR3 bases are TGTGCCAGCAGCTTGGTAGGGCGGTATGATGGCTACACCTTC. Encoded protein: CASSLVGRYDGYTF. The whole variable domain, remainder taken from reference TRBV5-4 and TRBJ1-2, is ETGVTQSPTHLIKTRGQQVTLRCSSQSGHNTVSWYQQALGQGPQFIFQYYREEENGRGNFPPRFSGLQFPNYSSELNVNALELDDSALYLCASSLVGRYDGYTFGSGTRLTVV.

This clonotype showed up just a few times. CDR3 coding DNA: TGTGCCAGCAGCTACTCGGGGTCCCCTTCGGCTTTCTTT. Translated, it gives CASSYSGSPSAFF. The chain joins TRBV11-2 to TRBJ1-1; no clear D. CDR1 and CDR2 (germline): SGHAT, FQNNGV. V shed 4 bases and J shed 11 bases, with 17 bases lying between them. CDR3 length: 13 amino acids.

This clonotype was counted many times. This rearrangement joins TRBV29-1 to TRBJ2-5, with D tentatively TRBD1 (5 bases). The CDR3 is 10 residues long. The ends were cut back, 4 bases at V and 7 bases at J, with 7 bases in the middle. Germline CDR1 and CDR2: SQVTM and ANQGSEA. The CDR3 DNA reads as TGCAGCGTTGTAAGGGGGACCCAGTACTTC. Translated, it gives CSVVRGTQYF.

This clonotype was seen more than once but under ten times. The chain has TRBV7-2 and TRBJ2-3; 8 bases are shared with TRBD1. The junction had 5 bases not matched to a gene; V was cut back by 5 bases and J by 4 bases. The CDR3 has 14 residues. The germline V gene encodes CDR1 SGHTA and CDR2 FQGNSA. CDR3 nucleotide sequence: TGTGCCAGCAGCGCACGGACAGGGTCAGATACGCAGTATTTT. It translates to CASSARTGSDTQYF.

This clonotype was seen at least ten times. The gene calls are TRBV7-2 and TRBJ2-7, with no clear D. This CDR3 is 13 amino acids long. Germline loops: CDR1 SGHTA, CDR2 FQGNSA. The germline V and J ends were trimmed by 4 bases and 3 bases, with 10 bases remaining between them. The CDR3 nucleotides read TGTGCCAGCAGCTCTCGGTCCCGCTACGAGCAGTACTTC. It translates to CASSSRSRYEQYF.

This clonotype was picked up a small number of times. The chain couples TRBV30 to TRBJ2-7, with a possible D match to TRBD1 (6 bases). CDR1 and CDR2 from the germline V gene are GTSNPN and SVGIG (reference sequence). The CDR3 runs 11 residues. The germline V and J ends were trimmed by 3 bases and 6 bases, with 9 bases remaining between them. DNA of the CDR3: TGTGCCTGGAGCGGCAGGGGCGAGCAGTACTTC. It is translated as CAWSGRGEQYF.

The chain joins TRBV7-2 to TRBJ1-1; no firm D call. Trimming left V 7 bases short and J 0 bases short, with 9 bases between. The CDR3 covers 13 residues. In germline, CDR1 is SGHTA, CDR2 FQGNSA. CDR3 nucleotide sequence: TGTGCCAGCACCGTCAGCTTGAACACTGAAGCTTTCTTT. It codes for CASTVSLNTEAFF. The whole variable domain, filled in from reference TRBV7-2 and TRBJ1-1, reads GAGVSQSPSNKVTEKGKDVELRCDPISGHTALYWYRQSLGQGLEFLIYFQGNSAPDKSGLPSDRFSAERTGGSVSTLTIQRTQQEDSAVYLCASTVSLNTEAFFGQGTRLTVV.

This clonotype appeared a few times. This chain uses TRBV11-3 with TRBJ2-7; 7 bases line up with TRBD1. With 1 base clipped from V and 2 bases from J, the junction kept 26 bases outside the gene matches. The V gene's germline CDR1 is SGHNT and CDR2 YENEEA. The CDR3 extends over 22 amino acids. The CDR3, as DNA: TGTGCCAGCAGCTTAGTTGGACAGGCGCAGGGCTATTTTCGGTATGGGGCCTACGAGCAGTACTTC. Translation gives CASSLVGQAQGYFRYGAYEQYF.

This clonotype was seen many times. V is TRBV10-3 and J is TRBJ2-3, with 8 bases aligning to TRBD2. V lost 2 bases to trimming and J lost 5 bases; unmatched junction nucleotides: 6. Germline CDR1 reads ENHRY; CDR2 reads SYGVKD. The length of the CDR3 is 15 residues. The DNA of the CDR3 is TGTGCCATCAGTGAGGACGGGAGGGCCATAGATACGCAGTATTTT. This translates into CAISEDGRAIDTQYF.

This clonotype was seen only a few times. V gene TRBV28 combines with J gene TRBJ2-3; D not certain. Deletions cut 8 bases from V and 0 bases from J, with 9 bases between. The CDR3 spans 13 residues. CDR1 MDHEN and CDR2 SYDVKM come from the germline V gene. Here the CDR3 reads CASCKTSTDTQYF. DNA of the CDR3: TGTGCCAGCTGTAAGACTAGCACAGATACGCAGTATTTT.

This chain connects TRBV6-5 to TRBJ2-7; D uncertain. The ends were cut back, 2 bases at V and 3 bases at J, with 26 bases in the middle. CDR1 and CDR2 (germline): MNHEY, SVGAGI. The CDR3 totals 19 residues. The CDR3 nucleotides are TGTGCCAGCAGTTACAGGGTGGGGTTTGGGTCTGGCAAATTCTACGAGCAGTACTTC. Translated: CASSYRVGFGSGKFYEQYF.

V and J are TRBV7-2 and TRBJ2-1; TRBD2 matches 8 bases. Per the germline V gene, CDR1 is SGHTA and CDR2 is FQGNSA. This CDR3 region has 16 residues. With V trimmed by 5 bases and J by 4 bases, 10 bases remained unmatched. Written as DNA, the CDR3 is TGTGCCAGCAGCCTACCGAGCGGGAGCCATTACAATGAGCAGTTCTTC. This translates into CASSLPSGSHYNEQFF.

The V call is TRBV29-1, the J call TRBJ1-5; 8 nucleotides agree with TRBD1. This CDR3 has 11 amino acids. V shed 5 bases and J 13 bases; nucleotides not matched to a gene: 7. Germline CDR1 is SQVTM and CDR2 is ANQGSEA. The CDR3 spells CSVRLGTGQHF. DNA for the CDR3: TGCAGCGTTCGACTCGGGACAGGTCAGCATTTT. Full variable domain (missing parts from reference TRBV29-1 and TRBJ1-5): SAVISQKPSRDICQRGTSLTIQCQVDSQVTMMFWYRQQPGQSLTLIATANQGSEATYESGFVIDKFPISRPNLTFSTLTVSNMSPEDSSIYLCSVRLGTGQHFGDGTRLSIL.

The chain has TRBV11-2 and TRBJ2-2, with D possibly matching TRBD2 (5 bases). CDR1 SGHAT and CDR2 FQNNGV come from the germline V gene. The CDR3 contains 15 residues. Trimming cost V 1 base and J 6 bases, with 12 bases left between them. The CDR3 sequence: CASSLVRGPPGELFF. In nucleotides, the CDR3 is TGTGCCAGCAGCTTAGTGAGAGGGCCCCCCGGGGAGCTGTTTTTT.

The chain joins TRBV28 to TRBJ2-7; D is perhaps TRBD1 (6 bases). The CDR3 contains 15 residues. Per the germline V gene, CDR1 is MDHEN and CDR2 is SYDVKM. Trimming removed 5 bases at V and 3 bases at J, with 17 bases between. The CDR3 DNA follows: TGTGCCAGCAGTCCAGGGGCAGGGACCTTCTACGAGCAGTACTTC. This sequence encodes CASSPGAGTFYEQYF.